Listed below are T cell receptor beta chains from one sample, sequenced in a study of shared clonotypes between healthy human individuals. The table came from immunoSEQ multiplex PCR; TCRdb's copy has only in-frame clones and leaves some out. The sample contains about 1 million clones, about 75% of which appear only once. Material for sequencing was memory CD4+ T cells sorted from blood. These receptors were obtained from a man aged 18 to 29 in good health. The CDR3 runs from the conserved cysteine through the conserved F or W. D genes are given only for firm matches. Clone size is stated in some rows and not others, as once, few, many or a class when expanded.

>many|-|TRBV7-9|TRBJ1-3
CASSLAGNTIYF
TGTGCCAGCAGCCTAGCTGGAAACACCATATATTTT
>-|TRBD1|TRBV5-4|TRBJ2-2
CASSARQGGSTGELFF
TGTGCCAGCAGCGCGAGACAGGGGGGGAGTACCGGGGAGCTGTTTTTT
>once|-|TRBV6-1|TRBJ1-2
CATTLYRDLYYGYTF
TGTGCCACCACACTTTACAGGGACCTCTACTATGGCTACACCTTC
>few|TRBD1|TRBV30|TRBJ1-4
CAWNSGQTNEKLFF
TGTGCCTGGAACTCGGGACAGACTAATGAAAAACTGTTTTTT
>-|-|TRBV6-5|TRBJ2-1
CASSYSRGNYEQFF
TGTGCCAGCAGTTACAGTCGGGGTAACTATGAGCAGTTCTTC
>-|-|TRBV6-1|TRBJ1-5
CASSDTLTGTKPQHF
TGTGCCAGCAGTGACACCTTGACAGGAACCAAGCCCCAGCATTTT
>-|-|TRBV19|TRBJ1-1
CASRDRFGNTEAFF
TGTGCCAGTAGAGATCGATTTGGGAACACTGAAGCTTTCTTT
>-|TRBD1|TRBV29-1|TRBJ2-1
CSVELRQGYNEQFF
TGCAGCGTTGAGTTGCGACAGGGATACAATGAGCAGTTCTTC
>few|TRBD2|TRBV5-1|TRBJ2-3
CASSLGAGRTDTQYF
TGCGCCAGCAGCTTAGGAGCGGGGCGCACAGATACGCAGTATTTT
>-|-|TRBV28|TRBJ1-1
CASSQIRDNSKAFF
TGTGCCAGCAGTCAAATCCGGGACAACTCTAAAGCTTTCTTT
>-|-|TRBV6-6|TRBJ1-5
CASSLVGGNQPQHF
TGTGCCAGCAGTTTGGTAGGAGGCAATCAGCCCCAGCATTTT
>once|-|TRBV7-7|TRBJ2-5
CASSLQGQETQYF
TGTGCTAGCAGCCTACAGGGCCAAGAGACCCAGTACTTC
>-|-|TRBV25-1|TRBJ1-1
CASSEYGDQKAFF
TGTGCCAGCAGTGAATATGGGGACCAAAAAGCTTTCTTT
>-|-|TRBV2|TRBJ2-7
CASSVLGGFDEQYF
TGTGCCAGCAGCGTGCTAGGGGGTTTCGACGAGCAGTACTTC